This record looks at one TCR beta chain sequence and its context. No antigen is known for it. The time point: week 35, safety follow-up. Vaccine doses each comprised 300 ug of mutant IDH1 20-mer peptide, with topical imiquimod. This specimen belongs to a study of a mutant IDH1 vaccine in newly diagnosed glioma. The study, taken as a whole, reports: In around 93% of patients, immune responses induced by the vaccine occurred. Pseudoprogression looked unconnected to shifts in top peripheral T cell clonotypes.

CDR1 and CDR2 (germline): MNHEY, SMNVEV (reference sequence). Trimming shortened V by 1 base and J by 2 bases, and 8 bases separated the two germline ends. The CDR3 loop spans 14 amino acids. Sequenced by immunoSEQ multiplex PCR; TCRdb stores in-frame clones only, minus some. Of about 50,000 clones detected, 80% to 90% appear once; the ten largest clones hold 3.5% to 5%. The TCR comes from a woman aged 18-30 years with glioma. The sample was PBMCs, taken from a glioma patient whose treatment included an IDH1 peptide vaccine. The rearrangement links TRBV27 to TRBJ2-5; tentative D call: TRBD2 (5 bases). CDR3 bases: TGTGCCAGCAGTTTATGGGGAGAACAAGAGACCCAGTACTTC. This encodes CASSLWGEQETQYF.